The sequence of this T cell receptor beta chain was determined in a study of blood T cell repertoires in COVID-19. About the research overall: Sample material is recorded as cDNA or gDNA derived from T cells, B-cell-depleted T cells, or PBMCs.

Participant ages covered about 18 to 89 years across about two dozen US areas. Participants reported their clinical history, and cohort assignment relied on those reports. Assay used: immunoSEQ multiplex PCR; TCRdb lists only in-frame clones, some missing. The sample comprises 230,000 or so clones, 80% to 85% of which are singletons, and 3.4% rests with the top ten. Sequenced input: PBMCs or T cells enriched from blood (not recorded which). This receptor was taken from a man aged 50 or older who had recovered from COVID-19.

CDR3 DNA sequence: TGTGCCAGCAGCTCTGACAGGCCCGGAAACACTGAAGCTTTCTTT. Its protein product is CASSSDRPGNTEAFF. The genes are TRBV7-3 and TRBJ1-1; TRBD1 is a possible D gene (6 bases). The CDR3 runs to 15 residues. Germline CDR1 reads SGHTA; CDR2 reads FQGTGA. V was trimmed by 4 bases and J by 2 bases, leaving 14 bases between them.